This TCR beta chain was observed in a study of blood T cells in healthy people across ages. On this clonotype: Its antigen remains unknown.

Trimming left V 4 bases short and J 5 bases short, with 8 bases between. The germline CDR1 and CDR2 sequences are MNHEY and SVGEGT. The CDR3 contains 13 residues. Isolation of PBMCs gave at least 7 million cells per sample. For the second PCR, which ran for roughly 6 to 12 cycles, a sample-barcoded 5' primer and a J-beta primer mix were used. TCRdb reprocessed the 5' RACE reads via MiXCR and lists one record per CDR3 protein. The sample has 760,000 or so distinct CDR3 sequences; approximately 25% are singletons. Study-level findings and limits: Getting older went along with TCR beta diversity per million T cells dropping roughly linearly.

This sample was also put to use in a study of T cells of mothers and their children.

The chain employs TRBV6-2 or TRBV6-3 and TRBJ2-2, with D hard to call. The TCR sequence derives from a boy aged 5-17 years in good health. Sequences were obtained from blood. CDR3 protein: CASSFLLTGELFF. CDR3 DNA: TGTGCCAGCAGTTTTCTCCTTACCGGGGAGCTGTTTTTT.